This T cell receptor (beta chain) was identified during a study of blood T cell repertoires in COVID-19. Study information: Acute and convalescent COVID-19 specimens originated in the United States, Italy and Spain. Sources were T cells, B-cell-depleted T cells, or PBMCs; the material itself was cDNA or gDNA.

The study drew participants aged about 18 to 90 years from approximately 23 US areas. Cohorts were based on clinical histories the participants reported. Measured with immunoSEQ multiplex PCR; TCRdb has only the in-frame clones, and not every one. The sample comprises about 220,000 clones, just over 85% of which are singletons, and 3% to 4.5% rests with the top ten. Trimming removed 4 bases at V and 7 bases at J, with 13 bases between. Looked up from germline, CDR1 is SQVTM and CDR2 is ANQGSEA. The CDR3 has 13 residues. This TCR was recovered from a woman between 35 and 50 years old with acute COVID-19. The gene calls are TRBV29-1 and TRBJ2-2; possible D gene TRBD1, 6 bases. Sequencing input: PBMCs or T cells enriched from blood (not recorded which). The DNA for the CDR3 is TGCAGCGTTGGAGGGAAGGGGGACGGGGAGCTGTTTTTT. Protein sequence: CSVGGKGDGELFF.